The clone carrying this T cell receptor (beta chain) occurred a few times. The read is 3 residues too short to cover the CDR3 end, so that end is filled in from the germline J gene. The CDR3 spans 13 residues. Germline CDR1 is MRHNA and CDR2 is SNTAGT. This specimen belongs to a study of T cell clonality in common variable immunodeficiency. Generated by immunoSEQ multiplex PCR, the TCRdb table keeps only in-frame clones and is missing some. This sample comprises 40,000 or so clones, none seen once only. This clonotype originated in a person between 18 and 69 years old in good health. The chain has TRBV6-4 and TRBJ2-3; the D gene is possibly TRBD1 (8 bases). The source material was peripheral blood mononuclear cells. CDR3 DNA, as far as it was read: TGTGCCAGCAGTGAACAGGGGGGGGAGACG. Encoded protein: CASSEQGGET. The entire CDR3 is CASSEQGGETQYF.